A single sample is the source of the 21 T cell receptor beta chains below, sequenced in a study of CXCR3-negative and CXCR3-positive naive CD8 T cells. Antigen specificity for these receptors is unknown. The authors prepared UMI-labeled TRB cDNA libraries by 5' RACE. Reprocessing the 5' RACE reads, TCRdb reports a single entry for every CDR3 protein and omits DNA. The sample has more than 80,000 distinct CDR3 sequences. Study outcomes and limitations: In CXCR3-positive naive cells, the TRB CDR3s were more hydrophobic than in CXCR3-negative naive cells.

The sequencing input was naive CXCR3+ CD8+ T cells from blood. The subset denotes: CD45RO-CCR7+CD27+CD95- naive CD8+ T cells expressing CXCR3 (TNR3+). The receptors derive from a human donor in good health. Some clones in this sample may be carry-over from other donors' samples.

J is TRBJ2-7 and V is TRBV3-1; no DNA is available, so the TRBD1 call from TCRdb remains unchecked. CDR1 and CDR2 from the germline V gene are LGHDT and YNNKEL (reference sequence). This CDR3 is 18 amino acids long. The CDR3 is CASSQDPVAGHGSYEQYF.

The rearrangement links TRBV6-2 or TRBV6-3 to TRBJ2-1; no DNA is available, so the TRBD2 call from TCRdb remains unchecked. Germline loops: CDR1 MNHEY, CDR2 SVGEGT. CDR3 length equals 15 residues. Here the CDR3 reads CASSKGLAMNNEQFF.

This CDR3 is CASRHRGGETQYF. The V call is TRBV12-3 or TRBV12-4, the J call TRBJ2-5; TCRdb proposes TRBD1, but this gene call is untestable without DNA. The CDR3 runs 13 residues.

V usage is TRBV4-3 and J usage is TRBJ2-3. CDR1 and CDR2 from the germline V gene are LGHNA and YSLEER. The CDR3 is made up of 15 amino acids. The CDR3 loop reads CASSQDRYRTDTQYF.

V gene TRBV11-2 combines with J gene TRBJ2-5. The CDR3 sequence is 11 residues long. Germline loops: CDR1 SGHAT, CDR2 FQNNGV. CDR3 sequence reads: CASSYTETQYF.

This CDR3 is CASSPRRREWDTEAFF. V and J are TRBV7-8 and TRBJ1-1. The germline V gene encodes CDR1 SGHVS and CDR2 FQNEAQ. This CDR3 region has 16 residues.

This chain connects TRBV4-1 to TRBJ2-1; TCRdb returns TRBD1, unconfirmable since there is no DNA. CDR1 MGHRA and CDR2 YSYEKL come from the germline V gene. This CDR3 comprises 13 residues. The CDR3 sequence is CASSQTGWGEQFF.

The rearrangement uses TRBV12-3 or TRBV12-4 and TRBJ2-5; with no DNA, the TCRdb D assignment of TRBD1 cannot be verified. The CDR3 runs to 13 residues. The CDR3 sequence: CASSPARTETQYF.

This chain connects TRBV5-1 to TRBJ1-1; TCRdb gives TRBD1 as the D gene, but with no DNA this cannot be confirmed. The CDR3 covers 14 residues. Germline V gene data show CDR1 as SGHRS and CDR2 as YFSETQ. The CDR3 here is CASSLGTVNTEAFF.

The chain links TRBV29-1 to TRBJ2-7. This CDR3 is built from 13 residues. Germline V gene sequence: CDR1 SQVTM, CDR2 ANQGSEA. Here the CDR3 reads CSVESTGSYEQYF.

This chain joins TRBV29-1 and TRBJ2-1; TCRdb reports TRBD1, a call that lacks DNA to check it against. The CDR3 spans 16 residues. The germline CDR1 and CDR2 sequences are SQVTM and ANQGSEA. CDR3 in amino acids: CSVVLPMDRGLDEQFF.

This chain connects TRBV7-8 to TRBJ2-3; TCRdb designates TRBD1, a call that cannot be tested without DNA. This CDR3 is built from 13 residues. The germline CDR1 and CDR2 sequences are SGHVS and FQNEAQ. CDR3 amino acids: CASSSHRADTQYF. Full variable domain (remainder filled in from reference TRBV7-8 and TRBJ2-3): GAGVSQSPRYKVAKRGQDVALRCDPISGHVSLFWYQQALGQGPEFLTYFQNEAQLDKSGLPSDRFFAERPEGSVSTLKIQRTQQEDSAVYLCASSSHRADTQYFGPGTRLTVL.

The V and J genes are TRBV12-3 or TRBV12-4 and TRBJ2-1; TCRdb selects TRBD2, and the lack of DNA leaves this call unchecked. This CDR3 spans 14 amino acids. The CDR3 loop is CASSFRGGYNEQFF.

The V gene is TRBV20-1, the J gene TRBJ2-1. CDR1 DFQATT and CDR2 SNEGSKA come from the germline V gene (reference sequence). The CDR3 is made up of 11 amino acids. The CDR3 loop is CSARLYNEQFF.

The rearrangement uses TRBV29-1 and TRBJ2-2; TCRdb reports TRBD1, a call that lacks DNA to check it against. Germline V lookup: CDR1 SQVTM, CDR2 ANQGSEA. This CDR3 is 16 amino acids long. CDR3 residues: CSVERGQGNFAGELFF.

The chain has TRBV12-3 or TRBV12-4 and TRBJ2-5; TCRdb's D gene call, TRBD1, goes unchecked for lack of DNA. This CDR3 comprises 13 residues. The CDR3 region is CASSWGQAETQYF.

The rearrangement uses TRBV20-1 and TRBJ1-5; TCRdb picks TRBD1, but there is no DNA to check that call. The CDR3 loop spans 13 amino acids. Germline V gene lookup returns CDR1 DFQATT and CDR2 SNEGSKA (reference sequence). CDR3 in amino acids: CSAQGDFNQPQHF.

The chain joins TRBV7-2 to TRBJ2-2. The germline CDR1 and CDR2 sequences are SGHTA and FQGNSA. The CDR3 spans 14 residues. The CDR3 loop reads CASSLTVVTGELFF.

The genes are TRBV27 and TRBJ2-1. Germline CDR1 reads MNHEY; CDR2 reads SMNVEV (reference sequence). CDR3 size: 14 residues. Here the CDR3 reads CASSLNGQPYEQFF.

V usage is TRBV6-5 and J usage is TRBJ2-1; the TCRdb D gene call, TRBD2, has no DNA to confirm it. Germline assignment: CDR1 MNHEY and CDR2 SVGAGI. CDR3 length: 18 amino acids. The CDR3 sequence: CASSQIFLAGGLTNEQFF.

CDR3 protein: CASSLLNTLTEAFF. V and J are TRBV7-9 and TRBJ1-1. The length of the CDR3 is 14 residues. Germline CDR1 reads SEHNR; CDR2 reads FQNEAQ (reference sequence).